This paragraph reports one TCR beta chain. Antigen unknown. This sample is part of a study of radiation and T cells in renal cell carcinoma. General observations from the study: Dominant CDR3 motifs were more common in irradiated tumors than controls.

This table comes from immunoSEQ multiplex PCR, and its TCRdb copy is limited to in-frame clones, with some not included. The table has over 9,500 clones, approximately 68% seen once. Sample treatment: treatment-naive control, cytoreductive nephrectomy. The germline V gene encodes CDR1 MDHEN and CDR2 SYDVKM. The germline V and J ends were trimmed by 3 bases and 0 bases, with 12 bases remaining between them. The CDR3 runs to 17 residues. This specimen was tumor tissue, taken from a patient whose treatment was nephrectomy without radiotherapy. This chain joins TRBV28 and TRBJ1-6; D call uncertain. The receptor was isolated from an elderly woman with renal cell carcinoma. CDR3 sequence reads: CASSFAPGFSYNSPLHF. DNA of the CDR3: TGTGCCAGCAGTTTCGCCCCAGGTTTCTCCTATAATTCACCCCTCCACTTT.